The clone carrying this T cell receptor (beta chain) was observed a handful of times. This sample is part of a study of identical twins. TCRdb ran MiXCR on the 5' RACE reads and lists one entry per CDR3 protein. The table has 520,000 or so distinct CDR3 sequences, about 20% seen once. This same sample was also part of a study on T cells expressing NK-cell markers. From that study: Just one sequenced donor of eight was HCMV-seronegative, while seven were seropositive.

The sequenced sample consisted of CD4+ T cells sorted from blood. The sequence derives from a woman younger than 30 in good health.

This CDR3 is CASSFGTALTYEQYF. In DNA, the CDR3 is TGCGCCAGCAGCTTCGGGACAGCCCTAACCTACGAGCAGTACTTC. The rearrangement uses TRBV5-1 and TRBJ2-7; 7 bases align to TRBD1. CDR1 is SGHRS and CDR2 is YFSETQ in the germline V gene. CDR3 length equals 15 residues. The junction had 7 bases not matched to a gene; V was cut back by 2 bases and J by 2 bases.